The 27 T cell receptor beta chains presented below share a single source sample, sequenced in a study of shared clonotypes between healthy human individuals. The assay was immunoSEQ multiplex PCR, and TCRdb's table has in-frame clones only and misses some. Altogether 2 million to 2.5 million clones are present, roughly 92% being singletons, with the ten largest covering around 0.38%. Sequenced input: naive CD4+ T cells from PBMCs. Subset in this sample: CD45RA+ positively selected. The origin of the receptors is a young man in good health. Some clones in this sample may be carry-over from other donors' samples.

J is TRBJ2-7 and V is TRBV7-8, with D unresolved. With 5 bases removed from V and 0 bases from J, the gap between germline ends came to 17 bases. The CDR3 length is 16 residues. Germline V gene data show CDR1 as SGHVS and CDR2 as FQNEAQ. The CDR3 reads CASSPIGQTSSYEQYF. DNA of the CDR3: TGTGCCAGCAGCCCAATTGGGCAGACGAGCTCCTACGAGCAGTACTTC.

This chain connects TRBV27 to TRBJ2-7; the D is unclear. In germline, CDR1 is MNHEY, CDR2 SMNVEV (reference sequence). The CDR3 runs to 13 residues. The V and J ends lost 5 bases and 3 bases respectively, with 11 bases between them. The CDR3 DNA follows: TGTGCCAGCAGTGTGATTGGCAGCTACGAGCAGTACTTC. It is translated as CASSVIGSYEQYF.

V gene TRBV20-1 combines with J gene TRBJ2-2; no reliable D call. The V end lost 6 bases, the J end lost 5 bases, and 7 bases lay between the germline ends. Germline CDR1 and CDR2: DFQATT and SNEGSKA (reference sequence). The CDR3 totals 11 residues. CDR3 in DNA: TGCAGTGCCCTTCGGACCGGGGAGCTGTTTTTT. As protein: CSALRTGELFF.

This clone was recorded once. The V and J genes are TRBV25-1 and TRBJ1-4; D uncertain. The germline V gene encodes CDR1 MGHDK and CDR2 SYGVNS. Trimming pared 3 bases from V and 2 bases from J, leaving 4 bases between. The CDR3 is 13 amino acids. This chain's CDR3 is CASSEHTNEKLFF. In nucleotides, the CDR3 is TGTGCCAGCAGTGAGCACACTAATGAAAAACTGTTTTTT.

The chain carries TRBV6-5 and TRBJ2-2; D perhaps matches TRBD1 (7 bases). The CDR3 covers 13 residues. Germline loops: CDR1 MNHEY, CDR2 SVGAGI. Trimming removed 9 bases from V and 4 bases from J, with 12 bases in between. CDR3 sequence: CASQGGRTGELFF. The CDR3 bases are TGTGCCAGTCAGGGGGGACGCACCGGGGAGCTGTTTTTT.

This clone has a single count. The chain couples TRBV5-5 to TRBJ1-2, with D hard to call. CDR3 length: 14 residues. The V and J ends lost 2 bases and 4 bases respectively, with 12 bases between them. CDR1 SGHKS and CDR2 YYEKEE come from the germline V gene (reference sequence). In nucleotides, the CDR3 is TGTGCCAGCAGCTTTACCCTTACCGGCTATGGCTACACCTTC. Amino acid sequence: CASSFTLTGYGYTF.

CDR3 nucleotide sequence: TGTGCCAGCACCTTGAGTATGAGGGGGGTATCCGGGGAGCTGTTTTTT. It encodes CASTLSMRGVSGELFF. The chain couples TRBV27 to TRBJ2-2; the D call may be TRBD1 or TRBD2 (6 bases each). This CDR3 is 16 amino acids long. V lost 7 bases to trimming and J lost 6 bases, with 21 bases between them. Germline values: CDR1 MNHEY, CDR2 SMNVEV (reference sequence).

This rearrangement joins TRBV18 to TRBJ2-7; D gene unclear. With 0 bases removed from V and 4 bases from J, the gap between germline ends came to 16 bases. Germline V gene data show CDR1 as KGHSH and CDR2 as LQKENI. The CDR3 totals 16 residues. As DNA, the CDR3 is TGTGCCAGCTCACCACCGCGAGTTGGGATTCGGTACGAGCAGTACTTC. Its protein product is CASSPPRVGIRYEQYF.

The rearrangement uses TRBV7-9 and TRBJ2-5; 11 positions agree with TRBD2. The germline V gene encodes CDR1 SEHNR and CDR2 FQNEAQ (reference sequence). This CDR3 region has 16 residues. Trimming cost V 5 bases and J 4 bases; bases outside gene matches: 9. Here the CDR3 reads CASSPRLAGPVETQYF. The CDR3, as DNA: TGTGCCAGCAGCCCCCGACTAGCGGGGCCGGTAGAGACCCAGTACTTC.

This clone was counted between two and nine times. V and J are TRBV29-1 and TRBJ1-3, with D uncertain. Germline lookup yields CDR1 SQVTM and CDR2 ANQGSEA. The CDR3 totals 13 residues. V was pared by 4 bases and J by 3 bases, with 10 bases between. The CDR3 sequence: CSVVRGGGNTIYF. For the CDR3, the DNA is TGCAGCGTTGTTCGGGGAGGTGGAAACACCATATATTTT.

The gene calls are TRBV11-2 and TRBJ1-5, with D possibly TRBD1 on 6 matching bases. V lost 6 bases to trimming and J lost 6 bases, with 15 bases between them. Looked up from germline, CDR1 is SGHAT and CDR2 is FQNNGV. This CDR3 region has 14 residues. The CDR3 reads CASSQGSQGQPQHF. As DNA, the CDR3 is TGTGCCAGCAGTCAGGGGAGTCAAGGTCAGCCCCAGCATTTT.

The chain is built from TRBV7-3 and TRBJ2-6; D is uncertain. V was clipped by 5 bases and J by 2 bases, with 13 bases between them. This CDR3 is built from 16 residues. Looked up from germline, CDR1 is SGHTA and CDR2 is FQGTGA. The CDR3 coding sequence is TGTGCCAGCAGCCCCCAGCAGGCTGCTGGGGCCAACGTCCTGACTTTC. It translates to CASSPQQAAGANVLTF.

The V and J genes are TRBV28 and TRBJ2-2; 10 nucleotides match TRBD1. The germline V gene has CDR1 MDHEN and CDR2 SYDVKM. This CDR3 region has 18 residues. Trimming cost V 3 bases and J 6 bases; bases outside gene matches: 13. The CDR3 region is CASSFGLWGQGNSGELFF. The CDR3 DNA reads as TGTGCCAGCAGTTTCGGTTTATGGGGACAGGGGAATTCCGGGGAGCTGTTTTTT.

The table lists this clone with a few counts. The J gene is TRBJ2-2, the V gene TRBV7-3; TRBD1 is a possible D gene (6 bases). Trimming stripped 5 bases from V and 6 bases from J, with 13 bases between. The CDR3 has 14 residues. Germline V CDR1 and CDR2: SGHTA, FQGTGA. The CDR3 region has the DNA TGTGCCAGCAGCCCCCAGGACAGTGCCGGGGAGCTGTTTTTT. Protein: CASSPQDSAGELFF.

The genes are TRBV20-1 and TRBJ2-4, with TRBD1 identical over 9 bases. This CDR3 is 11 amino acids long. CDR1 DFQATT and CDR2 SNEGSKA come from the germline V gene (reference sequence). The V and J ends lost 6 bases and 9 bases, in that order; junction bases with no gene match: 3. CDR3 amino acids: CSATQGAIQYF. In DNA, the CDR3 is TGCAGTGCCACACAGGGGGCCATTCAGTACTTC.

This rearrangement joins TRBV7-9 to TRBJ1-4; TRBD1 is a possible D gene (6 bases). CDR3 length: 16 amino acids. Per the germline V gene, CDR1 is SEHNR and CDR2 is FQNEAQ (reference sequence). V lost 4 bases and J lost 8, with 20 bases in between. The DNA for the CDR3 is TGTGCCAGCAGCTCGTCCGGGAGGGGGAAGAGGGAAAAACTGTTTTTT. Protein: CASSSSGRGKREKLFF. The variable domain in full, with the rest retrieved from reference TRBV7-9 and TRBJ1-4, is DTGVSQNPRHKITKRGQNVTFRCDPISEHNRLYWYRQTLGQGPEFLTYFQNEAQLEKSRLLSDRFSAERPKGSFSTLEIQRTEQGDSAMYLCASSSSGRGKREKLFFGSGTQLSVL.

The rearrangement uses TRBV7-9 and TRBJ2-7; the match to TRBD1 covers 8 bases. The germline gives CDR1 SEHNR, CDR2 FQNEAQ (reference sequence). V dropped 5 bases and J dropped 1; count of bases not matched to a gene: 7. The CDR3 totals 15 residues. The CDR3 region is CASSEWGQESYEQYF. DNA of the CDR3: TGTGCCAGCAGCGAGTGGGGACAGGAATCCTACGAGCAGTACTTC.

This chain connects TRBV19 to TRBJ1-1; no firm D call. The CDR3 contains 14 residues. V lost 6 bases and J lost 4, with 15 bases in between. Germline V lookup: CDR1 LNHDA, CDR2 SQIVND (reference sequence). CDR3 amino acids: CASRRREGPTEAFF. The CDR3 nucleotides are TGTGCCAGTAGAAGGCGCGAGGGTCCCACTGAAGCTTTCTTT.

V is TRBV6-5 and J is TRBJ1-3; perhaps TRBD1 as D (6 bases). Trimming removed 6 bases from V and 0 bases from J, with 12 bases in between. The CDR3 spans 15 residues. The germline V gene encodes CDR1 MNHEY and CDR2 SVGAGI. CDR3 nucleotide sequence: TGTGCCAGCAGCGACAGGTTTACCTCTGGAAACACCATATATTTT. The encoded protein is CASSDRFTSGNTIYF.

Note on this clone: The sample holds other DNA sequences that translate to the same CDR3. The gene calls are TRBV19 and TRBJ1-1; D might be TRBD1 (5 bases). Germline CDR1 reads LNHDA; CDR2 reads SQIVND (reference sequence). This CDR3 spans 12 amino acids. V was clipped by 6 bases and J by 11 bases, with 16 bases between them. In DNA, the CDR3 is TGTGCCAGTAGCCCGAGGGGCCTGGAGGCTTTCTTT. It specifies CASSPRGLEAFF.

As to this clone: The same CDR3 is also encoded by other DNA sequences in this sample. The chain joins TRBV4-2 to TRBJ2-7; either TRBD1 or TRBD2 may supply D (5 bases each). This CDR3 has 13 residues. Deletions cut 4 bases from V and 5 bases from J, with 12 bases between. The germline V gene has CDR1 LGHNA and CDR2 YNFKEQ. In DNA form, the CDR3 reads TGTGCCAGCAGCCCGGGACCCTCTGACGAGCAGTACTTC. Protein product: CASSPGPSDEQYF.

The table lists this clone with a count of one. Other DNA sequences in the same sample also yield this CDR3. The rearrangement uses TRBV5-1 and TRBJ2-1; D might be TRBD2 (6 bases). This CDR3 is built from 15 residues. The V end was cut by 0 bases, the J end by 2 bases, with 9 bases between. Germline-derived CDR1 and CDR2 are SGHRS and YFSETQ. CDR3 DNA: TGCGCCAGCAGCTTGGTGGGGGGACCCTACAATGAGCAGTTCTTC. Its protein product is CASSLVGGPYNEQFF.

This rearrangement joins TRBV7-3 to TRBJ2-2; 12 bases map to TRBD2. V was pared by 4 bases and J by 5 bases, with 5 bases of the junction left unmatched. The length of the CDR3 is 16 residues. The germline V gene has CDR1 SGHTA and CDR2 FQGTGA. The CDR3 DNA follows: TGTGCCAGCAGCTCGGGGACTAGCGGGTTTACCGGGGAGCTGTTTTTT. This encodes CASSSGTSGFTGELFF.

The chain recombines TRBV7-2 with TRBJ2-1, with 7 positions matching TRBD2. The CDR3 is 13 amino acids. The V gene's germline CDR1 is SGHTA and CDR2 FQGNSA. The trim removed 1 base at V and 8 bases at J, leaving 2 bases unmatched. DNA for the CDR3: TGTGCCAGCAGCTTAGTCGGGAGGCATGAGCAGTTCTTC. Encoded protein: CASSLVGRHEQFF.

The chain employs TRBV10-3 and TRBJ1-1; TRBD1 aligns across 10 bases. Germline lookup yields CDR1 ENHRY and CDR2 SYGVKD. The CDR3 length is 17 residues. Trimming removed 5 bases from V and 3 bases from J; junction bases left unmatched: 12. This CDR3 reads CAISRAGQGFSDTEAFF. Written as DNA, the CDR3 is TGTGCCATCAGTCGCGCGGGACAGGGGTTTTCGGACACTGAAGCTTTCTTT.

With respect to this clone: The sample has other DNA sequences that encode this CDR3 too. The chain joins TRBV6-5 to TRBJ1-4; TRBD1 matches 11 bases. Germline CDR1 MNHEY, CDR2 SVGAGI. The CDR3 loop spans 14 amino acids. The V and J ends lost 4 bases and 7 bases, in that order; junction bases with no gene match: 2. The CDR3 loop is CASSSGTGGEKLFF. The CDR3 DNA follows: TGTGCCAGCAGTTCCGGGACAGGGGGTGAAAAACTGTTTTTT.

The chain joins TRBV5-1 to TRBJ2-5; TRBD2 matches 14 bases. Germline-derived CDR1 and CDR2 are SGHRS and YFSETQ. J gave up 1 base and V 3 bases, and 2 bases lay outside the gene matches. The CDR3 runs to 16 residues. This CDR3 is CASSWGTSGGQETQYF. CDR3 nucleotides: TGCGCCAGCAGCTGGGGGACTAGCGGGGGCCAAGAGACCCAGTACTTC. The full variable domain, with the rest looked up from reference TRBV5-1 and TRBJ2-5, is KAGVTQTPRYLIKTRGQQVTLSCSPISGHRSVSWYQQTPGQGLQFLFEYFSETQRNKGNFPGRFSGRQFSNSRSEMNVSTLELGDSALYLCASSWGTSGGQETQYFGPGTRLLVL.